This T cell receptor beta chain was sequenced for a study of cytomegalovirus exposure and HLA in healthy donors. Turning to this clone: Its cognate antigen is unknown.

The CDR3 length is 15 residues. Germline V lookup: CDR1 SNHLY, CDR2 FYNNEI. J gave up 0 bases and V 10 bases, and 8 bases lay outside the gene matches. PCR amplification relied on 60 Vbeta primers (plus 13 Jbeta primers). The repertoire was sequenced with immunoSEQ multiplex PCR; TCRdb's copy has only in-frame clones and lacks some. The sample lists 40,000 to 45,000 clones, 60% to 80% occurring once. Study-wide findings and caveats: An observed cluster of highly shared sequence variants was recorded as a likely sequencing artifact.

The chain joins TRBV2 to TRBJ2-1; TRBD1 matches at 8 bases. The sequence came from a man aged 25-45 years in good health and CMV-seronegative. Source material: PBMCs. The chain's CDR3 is CATALGQASYNEQFF. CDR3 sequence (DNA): TGTGCCACCGCATTGGGACAGGCCTCCTACAATGAGCAGTTCTTC. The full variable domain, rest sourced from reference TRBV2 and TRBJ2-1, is EPEVTQTPSHQVTQMGQEVILRCVPISNHLYFYWYRQILGQKVEFLVSFYNNEISEKSEIFDDQFSVERPDGSNFTLKIRSTKLEDSAMYFCATALGQASYNEQFFGPGTRLTVL.